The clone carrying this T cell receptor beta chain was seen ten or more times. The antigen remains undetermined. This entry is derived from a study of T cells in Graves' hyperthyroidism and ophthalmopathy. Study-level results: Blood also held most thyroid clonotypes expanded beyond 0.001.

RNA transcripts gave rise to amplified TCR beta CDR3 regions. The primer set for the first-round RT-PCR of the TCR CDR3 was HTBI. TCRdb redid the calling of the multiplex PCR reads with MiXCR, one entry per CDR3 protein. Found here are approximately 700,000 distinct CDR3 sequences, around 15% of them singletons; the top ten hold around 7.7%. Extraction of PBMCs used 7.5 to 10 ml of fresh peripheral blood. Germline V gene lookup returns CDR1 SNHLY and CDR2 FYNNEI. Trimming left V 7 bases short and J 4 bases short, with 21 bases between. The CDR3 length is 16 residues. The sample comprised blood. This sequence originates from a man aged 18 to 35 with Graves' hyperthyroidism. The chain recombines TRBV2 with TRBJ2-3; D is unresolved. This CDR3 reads CASKASALNRSDTQYF. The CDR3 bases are TGTGCCAGCAAAGCGTCCGCTCTAAATAGGTCAGATACGCAGTATTTT. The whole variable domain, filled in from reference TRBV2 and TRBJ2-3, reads EPEVTQTPSHQVTQMGQEVILRCVPISNHLYFYWYRQILGQKVEFLVSFYNNEISEKSEIFDDQFSVERPDGSNFTLKIRSTKLEDSAMYFCASKASALNRSDTQYFGPGTRLTVL.